This TCR beta chain was found in a study of human T cells and chemical hapten exposure. On the study more broadly: Throughout the approximately 24-week study, diphenylcyclopropenone was applied weekly to the patients' scalps. Study findings and constraints: TCRs exceeding 1 in 1000 frequency stayed unchanged with DPC sensitization.

This clonotype has a count of ten or more. Its antigen is undetermined. TCRdb reprocessed the RACE reads via MiXCR and lists one record per CDR3 protein. The profile shows 95,000 to 150,000 distinct CDR3 sequences, around 11% of them singletons. The time point here: patch test 3, about 24 weeks after DPC sensitization. Specified treatment: therapeutic diphenylcyclopropenone sensitization with weekly scalp DPC. At patch-test visits, sampling came before the patch test. Unfractionated whole blood served as the source for total RNA extraction. The sample here was whole blood, taken in connection with sensitization to the hapten diphenylcyclopropenone (DPC). The TCR sequence derives from a woman aged 45 to 65 with alopecia areata. Some clones in this sample may be carry-over from other donors' samples.

The CDR3 nucleotides read TGTGCCAGCAGCTTAGCAAAAAGGTCGTGGGGTATCAGCACAGATACGCAGTATTTT. This sequence encodes CASSLAKRSWGISTDTQYF. The gene calls are TRBV11-2 and TRBJ2-3; D remains ambiguous. CDR1 is SGHAT, CDR2 FQNNGV, per germline. This CDR3 comprises 19 residues. The ends were cut back, 1 base at V and 0 bases at J, with 20 bases in the middle.